These T cell receptor beta chains were read from a single sample in a study of vaccination effects on CD4 cells after COVID-19. TCRdb keeps only in-frame clones here, not all; method: immunoSEQ multiplex PCR. The sample has about 57,000 clones; just under 80% are singletons. Antigens for these TCRs are unknown. Sequenced here: CD4+ T cells from PBMCs cultured without peptide, sampled after COVID-19 vaccination. The receptors were sampled from a human donor who received a COVID-19 vaccine. The CDR3 runs from the conserved cysteine through the conserved F or W. Each record gives: V gene, D gene, clone size, CDR3 length, J gene, CDR3 protein, CDR3 DNA. D genes are given only for firm matches. A clone size is listed for some rows: how often the clone was seen (once, few, many), or a class if it is expanded.

V: TRBV6-6
D: .
size: .
length: 16
J: TRBJ1-2
CDR3: CASSSFIRASNYGYTF
DNA: TGTGCCAGCAGTTCATTCATCAGGGCCTCTAACTATGGCTACACCTTC

V: TRBV6-5
D: .
size: .
length: 15
J: TRBJ2-7
CDR3: CASSWRAEVTYEQYF
DNA: TGTGCCAGCAGCTGGAGGGCGGAAGTTACCTACGAGCAGTACTTC

V: TRBV28
D: .
size: .
length: 17
J: TRBJ1-6
CDR3: CASSLSAETSYNSPLHF
DNA: TGTGCCAGCAGTTTATCGGCAGAAACCTCCTATAATTCACCCCTCCACTTT

V: TRBV7-9
D: TRBD1
size: .
length: 15
J: TRBJ1-4
CDR3: CASSSGQGASEKLFF
DNA: TGTGCCAGCAGTTCAGGACAGGGGGCAAGTGAAAAACTGTTTTTT

V: TRBV9
D: .
size: .
length: 16
J: TRBJ1-1
CDR3: CASSPHRVSSLVGAFF
DNA: TGTGCCAGCAGCCCTCACAGGGTTAGTTCCCTAGTGGGAGCTTTCTTT

V: TRBV7-2
D: .
size: .
length: 12
J: TRBJ1-2
CDR3: CASRPTDYGYTF
DNA: TGTGCCAGCAGACCTACGGATTATGGCTACACCTTC

V: TRBV5-1
D: .
size: .
length: 15
J: TRBJ1-2
CDR3: CASSLGQGVTYGYTF
DNA: TGCGCCAGCAGCTTGGGGCAGGGTGTGACCTATGGCTACACCTTC

V: TRBV7-2
D: TRBD1
size: once
length: 15
J: TRBJ1-5
CDR3: CASSLDQGARQPQHF
DNA: TGTGCCAGCAGCTTAGATCAGGGGGCGAGACAGCCCCAGCATTTT

V: TRBV27
D: .
size: few
length: 14
J: TRBJ1-3
CDR3: CASREQGTGNTIYF
DNA: TGTGCCAGCAGAGAACAGGGTACCGGAAACACCATATATTTT

V: TRBV28
D: .
size: .
length: 13
J: TRBJ1-2
CDR3: CASSLGVGGRVTF
DNA: TGTGCCAGCAGTTTAGGGGTTGGCGGCCGCGTCACCTTC

V: TRBV28
D: .
size: .
length: 14
J: TRBJ1-3
CDR3: CASSLVTERNTIYF
DNA: TGTGCCAGCAGTTTAGTGACAGAACGAAACACCATATATTTT

V: TRBV4-1
D: TRBD1
size: .
length: 16
J: TRBJ2-1
CDR3: CASSQDPGQGANEQFF
DNA: TGCGCCAGCAGCCAAGATCCGGGGCAGGGGGCGAATGAGCAGTTCTTC

V: TRBV7-8
D: .
size: .
length: 17
J: TRBJ2-1
CDR3: CASSLIFDPGRNNEQFF
DNA: TGTGCCAGCAGCTTAATCTTTGACCCTGGAAGGAACAATGAGCAGTTCTTC

V: TRBV2
D: .
size: once
length: 14
J: TRBJ2-7
CDR3: CASRETTVVVEQYF
DNA: TGTGCCAGCAGGGAAACGACAGTCGTGGTCGAGCAGTACTTC

V: TRBV4-2
D: .
size: few
length: 14
J: TRBJ2-1
CDR3: CASSRETGQNEQFF
DNA: TGTGCCAGCAGCCGTGAAACAGGACAGAATGAGCAGTTCTTC

V: TRBV3-1/TRBV3-2
D: .
size: .
length: 15
J: TRBJ1-1
CDR3: CASRPMGGPNTEAFF
DNA: TGTGCCAGCAGACCCATGGGGGGTCCCAACACTGAAGCTTTCTTT

V: TRBV18
D: .
size: .
length: 15
J: TRBJ1-2
CDR3: CASSPAATANYGYTF
DNA: TGTGCCAGCTCACCCGCGGCGACAGCTAACTATGGCTACACCTTC

V: TRBV7-2
D: TRBD2
size: .
length: 16
J: TRBJ2-1
CDR3: CASSDRLAGPYNEQFF
DNA: TGTGCCAGCAGCGACCGACTAGCGGGGCCCTACAATGAGCAGTTCTTC

V: TRBV18
D: .
size: .
length: 11
J: TRBJ2-3
CDR3: CASSVDHTQYF
DNA: TGTGCCAGCTCAGTTGACCATACGCAGTATTTT

V: TRBV19
D: .
size: .
length: 15
J: TRBJ2-7
CDR3: CASSIRFRGGYEQYF
DNA: TGTGCCAGTAGTATTAGGTTCAGGGGCGGTTACGAGCAGTACTTC

V: TRBV4-2
D: .
size: .
length: 13
J: TRBJ2-7
CDR3: CASSQDRVYEQYF
DNA: TGTGCCAGCAGCCAAGATCGGGTCTACGAGCAGTACTTC

V: TRBV18
D: .
size: .
length: 14
J: TRBJ1-2
CDR3: CASSPARVNYGYTF
DNA: TGTGCCAGCTCACCAGCTCGAGTGAACTATGGCTACACCTTC

V: TRBV30
D: .
size: .
length: 14
J: TRBJ1-2
CDR3: CAWSVVGDRYGYTF
DNA: TGTGCCTGGAGTGTAGTTGGGGATCGCTATGGCTACACCTTC

V: TRBV30
D: TRBD1
size: few
length: 15
J: TRBJ1-2
CDR3: CAWSRQGALDYGYTF
DNA: TGTGCCTGGAGTAGACAGGGGGCCCTTGACTATGGCTACACCTTC

V: TRBV28
D: TRBD1
size: .
length: 19
J: TRBJ2-7
CDR3: CASRLGTGVRLGGSYEQYF
DNA: TGTGCCAGCAGACTTGGGACAGGGGTTAGACTAGGCGGCTCCTACGAGCAGTACTTC

V: TRBV5-1
D: .
size: .
length: 11
J: TRBJ2-5
CDR3: CASKSGETQYF
DNA: TGCGCCAGCAAGAGTGGGGAGACCCAGTACTTC

V: TRBV6-5
D: .
size: .
length: 15
J: TRBJ1-5
CDR3: CASSYGFGGDQPQHF
DNA: TGTGCCAGCAGTTACGGTTTCGGGGGGGATCAGCCCCAGCATTTT